This T cell receptor beta chain was identified during a study of OX40 agonist ivuxolimab in advanced cancers. Study in general: Ivuxolimab, an agonist antibody against OX40 (CD134), was given to patients. Study results and limitations: In general, CD8+ T cells held more expanded clones than CD4+ did, on average. Clones of CD4+ and CD8+ blood T cells grew by week 6 at doses of 0.1 to 3.0 mg/kg.

With 0 bases removed from V and 8 bases from J, the gap between germline ends came to 11 bases. Germline lookup yields CDR1 LNHNV and CDR2 YYDKDF (reference sequence). This CDR3 has 15 residues. This clone was seen a single time. Its antigen is still unknown. Sequencing was performed with immunoSEQ multiplex PCR; in TCRdb, only in-frame clones are kept and a portion is missing. Of tens of thousands of clones in the sample, more than 80% were seen once. This specimen consisted of CD4+ or CD8+ T cells sorted from blood, obtained in a trial of the OX40 agonist ivuxolimab. The rearrangement uses TRBV15 and TRBJ1-6; D possibly corresponds to TRBD1 (5 bases). This sequence was found in an adult with an advanced solid tumor such as melanoma, head and neck, liver or kidney cancer. Written as DNA, the CDR3 is TGTGCCACCAGCAGAGATATGGGGGTGGATTCACCCCTCCACTTT. Protein product: CATSRDMGVDSPLHF.